Listed here are 8 T cell receptor beta chains from one sample, sequenced in a study of blood T cell repertoires in COVID-19. TCRdb keeps only in-frame clones here, not all; method: immunoSEQ multiplex PCR. The sample contains roughly 190,000 clones, around 87% of which appear only once. The sequenced material came from PBMCs or T cells enriched from blood (not recorded which). Receptor source: a woman in her 40s in a cohort exposed to, infected with or recovered from COVID-19 (not recorded which).

The chain couples TRBV11-2 to TRBJ2-4; D unresolved. The CDR3 extends over 13 amino acids. Trimming stripped 5 bases from V and 2 bases from J, with 7 bases between. From germline, CDR1 is SGHAT and CDR2 FQNNGV. CDR3 residues: CASSPGTKNIQYF. The DNA of the CDR3 is TGTGCCAGCAGCCCAGGTACCAAAAACATTCAGTACTTC.

V and J are TRBV30 and TRBJ1-6; 7 nucleotides agree with TRBD1. The ends lost 2 bases at V and 7 bases at J; junction bases unmatched: 5. Per germline, CDR1 GTSNPN and CDR2 SVGIG (reference sequence). This CDR3 is built from 14 residues. The CDR3 spells CAWSRDSLNSPLHF. CDR3 DNA sequence: TGTGCCTGGAGTCGGGACAGCTTAAATTCACCCCTCCACTTT.

The V call is TRBV10-2, the J call TRBJ2-3, with D possibly matching TRBD2 (5 bases). The ends were cut back, 3 bases at V and 2 bases at J, with 12 bases in the middle. The length of the CDR3 is 15 residues. Germline V gene sequence: CDR1 WSHSY, CDR2 SAAADI. The CDR3 loop is CASSDEGTITDTQYF. Here the CDR3 DNA reads TGCGCCAGCAGTGATGAGGGTACTATCACAGATACGCAGTATTTT.

V is TRBV7-8 and J is TRBJ1-2; the D gene is possibly TRBD1 (6 bases). Looked up from germline, CDR1 is SGHVS and CDR2 is FQNEAQ. The CDR3 length is 18 residues. Trimming removed 1 base at V and 1 base at J, with 19 bases between. The CDR3 DNA follows: TGTGCCAGCAGCTTAGAGTACAGGGAGAGCCGTTTTAACTATGGCTACACCTTC. This gives the protein CASSLEYRESRFNYGYTF.

As DNA, the CDR3 is TGTGCCAGCAGCATCTCGACAGATTATAATTCACCCCTCCACTTT. Protein product: CASSISTDYNSPLHF. The gene calls are TRBV7-9 and TRBJ1-6, with D tentatively TRBD1 (5 bases). Trimming removed 5 bases at V and 4 bases at J, with 12 bases between. This CDR3 has 15 amino acids. Looked up from germline, CDR1 is SEHNR and CDR2 is FQNEAQ (reference sequence).

This clone occurred once. CDR3 amino acids: CASSSQGTNTEAFF. In DNA form, the CDR3 reads TGTGCCAGCAGTTCACAGGGGACGAACACTGAAGCTTTCTTT. The chain joins TRBV5-4 to TRBJ1-1; 7 bases are a match to TRBD1. V lost 5 bases and J lost 1; bases outside the gene matches: 5. CDR3 length equals 14 residues. Germline V gene sequence: CDR1 SGHNT, CDR2 YYREEE (reference sequence).

The rearrangement uses TRBV4-2 and TRBJ2-7; a weak D match, TRBD2 (5 bases). CDR1 LGHNA and CDR2 YNFKEQ come from the germline V gene. V was trimmed by 0 bases and J by 1 base, leaving 16 bases between them. This CDR3 has 17 amino acids. In DNA, the CDR3 is TGTGCCAGCAGCCAAGATACGAGCCCCAGCGGTTCCTACGAGCAGTACTTC. As protein: CASSQDTSPSGSYEQYF.

This clone was observed once. This chain links TRBV6-1 with TRBJ1-2, with D perhaps TRBD1 (6 bases). V lost 0 bases and J lost 1, with 15 bases in between. This CDR3 has 17 amino acids. From germline, CDR1 is MNHNS and CDR2 SASEGT. The CDR3 DNA is TGTGCCAGCAGTGAAGCGGGGAGAGACAGGCTTAACTATGGCTACACCTTC. Its translation: CASSEAGRDRLNYGYTF.